The 29 T cell receptor beta chains listed next were all sequenced from one sample in a study of cytomegalovirus exposure and HLA in healthy donors. The PCR employed 60 Vbeta primers together with 13 Jbeta primers. Libraries were prepared by immunoSEQ multiplex PCR; TCRdb keeps only in-frame clonotypes and omits some of them. The table includes 70,000 to 95,000 clones, around 82% detected once. Sequences were obtained from PBMCs. The origin of the receptors is a man younger than 35 in good health and CMV-seronegative.

This clone was seen once. The chain links TRBV7-9 to TRBJ1-3; D gene unclear. CDR1 is SEHNR, CDR2 FQNEAQ, per germline (reference sequence). The CDR3 spans 13 residues. Trimming stripped 3 bases from V and 1 base from J, with 4 bases between. The CDR3 is CASSLYSGNTIYF. The CDR3 bases are TGTGCCAGCAGCTTGTATTCTGGAAACACCATATATTTT.

The chain has TRBV19 and TRBJ2-5, with TRBD1 as a possible D gene (6 bases). V lost 5 bases, J lost 2 bases, and 12 bases lay in between. CDR1 LNHDA and CDR2 SQIVND come from the germline V gene (reference sequence). CDR3 size: 14 residues. This chain's CDR3 is CASSAQGFQETQYF. CDR3 sequence (DNA): TGTGCCAGTAGTGCCCAGGGGTTTCAAGAGACCCAGTACTTC.

The chain has TRBV10-2 and TRBJ1-3, with 7 positions matching TRBD1. Germline loops: CDR1 WSHSY, CDR2 SAAADI. The CDR3 length is 20 residues. V shed 8 bases and J 2 bases; nucleotides not matched to a gene: 24. The CDR3 region is CASCDMRTGSNLGPGNTIYF. The CDR3 DNA reads as TGCGCCAGCTGCGATATGAGGACAGGCTCCAATTTGGGGCCTGGAAACACCATATATTTT.

The chain has TRBV5-6 and TRBJ1-1; TRBD1 matches at 9 bases. Germline CDR1 SGHDT, CDR2 YYEEEE. The CDR3 is 15 amino acids. The V segment lost 1 base and the J segment 4 bases; nucleotides outside the gene matches: 5. The CDR3 loop reads CASSLWDRDTTEAFF. The CDR3 DNA sequence: TGTGCCAGCAGCTTGTGGGACAGGGATACCACTGAAGCTTTCTTT.

This clone was picked up a small number of times. The chain joins TRBV7-9 to TRBJ1-4; TRBD1 aligns across 9 bases. Germline lookup yields CDR1 SEHNR and CDR2 FQNEAQ (reference sequence). With 7 bases clipped from V and 4 bases from J, the junction kept 7 bases outside the gene matches. The CDR3 spans 15 residues. The CDR3 is CASTPRGQGNEKLFF. The CDR3 DNA sequence: TGTGCCAGCACGCCCAGGGGACAGGGTAATGAAAAACTGTTTTTT.

The chain couples TRBV7-9 to TRBJ1-1; D remains unclear. Trimming left V 3 bases short and J 1 base short, with 9 bases between. The CDR3 length is 14 residues. In germline, CDR1 is SEHNR, CDR2 FQNEAQ (reference sequence). The CDR3 here is CASSFLGQNTEAFF. Here the CDR3 DNA reads TGTGCCAGCAGCTTTCTCGGTCAGAACACTGAAGCTTTCTTT.

The V gene is TRBV5-1, the J gene TRBJ2-7; 8 bases are a match to TRBD1. From germline, CDR1 is SGHRS and CDR2 YFSETQ. V shed 1 base, J shed 5 bases, and the junction held 8 bases outside the gene matches. This CDR3 has 15 amino acids. This CDR3 reads CASSLHGQGTDEQYF. The DNA for the CDR3 is TGCGCCAGCAGCTTGCACGGACAGGGAACGGACGAGCAGTACTTC.

CDR3 DNA: TGTGCCAGCAGCCCAGACAGGTCGGGATGGGAGACCCAGTACTTC. Protein sequence: CASSPDRSGWETQYF. This sequence joins TRBV9 and TRBJ2-5; possible D gene TRBD1, 6 bases. Germline-derived CDR1 and CDR2 are SGDLS and YYNGEE. Deletions cut 4 bases from V and 5 bases from J, with 18 bases between. This CDR3 is built from 15 residues. The complete variable domain, with remaining parts taken from reference TRBV9 and TRBJ2-5, reads DSGVTQTPKHLITATGQRVTLRCSPRSGDLSVYWYQQSLDQGLQFLIQYYNGEERAKGNILERFSAQQFPDLHSELNLSSLELGDSALYFCASSPDRSGWETQYFGPGTRLLVL.

V usage is TRBV6-5 and J usage is TRBJ2-3; TRBD1 matches 7 bases. V lost 5 bases, J lost 2 bases, and 4 bases stayed unmatched. The CDR3 totals 14 residues. From germline, CDR1 is MNHEY and CDR2 SVGAGI. The DNA of the CDR3 is TGTGCCAGCAGTCGGGACAGAATCACAGATACGCAGTATTTT. This sequence encodes CASSRDRITDTQYF.

Only a few counts were recorded for this clone. The chain is built from TRBV6-5 and TRBJ2-1; 11 bases map to TRBD1. CDR1 and CDR2 from the germline V gene are MNHEY and SVGAGI. The CDR3 loop spans 16 amino acids. V gave up 2 bases and J gave up 5 bases; unmatched junction bases: 5. CDR3 DNA: TGTGCCAGCAGTTACACGGGACAGGGGGTTAACAATGAGCAGTTCTTC. It yields the protein CASSYTGQGVNNEQFF.

The chain employs TRBV6-1 and TRBJ1-4; D unclear. The CDR3 spans 18 residues. Germline V CDR1 and CDR2: MNHNS, SASEGT. V was shortened by 4 bases and J by 8 bases, with 26 bases between the two germline ends. The chain's CDR3 is CASSGTDSPPIREEKLFF. The CDR3 DNA reads as TGTGCCAGCAGTGGAACAGACTCGCCCCCCATACGGGAGGAAAAACTGTTTTTT.

The chain couples TRBV7-2 to TRBJ1-1; TRBD1 might be the D (6 bases). Looked up from germline, CDR1 is SGHTA and CDR2 is FQGNSA. V shed 2 bases and J shed 2 bases, with 12 bases lying between them. The CDR3 is made up of 15 amino acids. CDR3 in amino acids: CASSLWAGTNTEAFF. CDR3 nucleotides: TGTGCCAGCAGCTTATGGGCAGGGACAAACACTGAAGCTTTCTTT.

The chain joins TRBV19 to TRBJ1-3, with 7 bases fitting TRBD1. Per germline, CDR1 LNHDA and CDR2 SQIVND (reference sequence). The trim removed 6 bases at V and 0 bases at J, leaving 2 bases unmatched. This CDR3 region has 14 residues. The CDR3 sequence is CASSQGGSGNTIYF. The CDR3 nucleotides are TGTGCCAGTAGCCAGGGGGGCTCTGGAAACACCATATATTTT.

The J gene is TRBJ2-1, the V gene TRBV7-9, with D hard to call. V was pared by 1 base and J by 4 bases, with 5 bases between. Germline CDR1 is SEHNR and CDR2 is FQNEAQ (reference sequence). This CDR3 is built from 13 residues. The CDR3 loop is CASSLVRYNEQFF. CDR3 DNA sequence: TGTGCCAGCAGCTTAGTCAGATACAATGAGCAGTTCTTC.

V usage is TRBV19 and J usage is TRBJ2-7; 8 bases agree with TRBD2. Germline V gene sequence: CDR1 LNHDA, CDR2 SQIVND (reference sequence). CDR3 size: 16 residues. The J segment lost 1 base and the V segment lost 5 bases, leaving 10 bases of the junction unmatched. This CDR3 is CASSFSTRLASYEQYF. CDR3 nucleotide sequence: TGTGCCAGTAGTTTCTCGACCCGACTAGCGTCCTACGAGCAGTACTTC. Using reference TRBV19 and TRBJ2-7 for the parts outside the CDR3, the full variable domain is DGGITQSPKYLFRKEGQNVTLSCEQNLNHDAMYWYRQDPGQGLRLIYYSQIVNDFQKGDIAEGYSVSREKKESFPLTVTSAQKNPTAFYLCASSFSTRLASYEQYFGPGTRLTVT.

V and J are TRBV7-9 and TRBJ2-5, with TRBD2 as a possible D gene (5 bases). V was trimmed by 5 bases and J by 3 bases, leaving 16 bases between them. Germline-derived CDR1 and CDR2 are SEHNR and FQNEAQ (reference sequence). The CDR3 extends over 15 amino acids. The CDR3 reads CASSPSFGVKETQYF. For the CDR3, the DNA is TGTGCCAGCAGCCCCTCTTTCGGGGTGAAAGAGACCCAGTACTTC.

The chain links TRBV19 to TRBJ1-1; weak D call: TRBD1 (6 bases). The germline V gene encodes CDR1 LNHDA and CDR2 SQIVND (reference sequence). Trimming took 4 bases from V and 4 from J, leaving 13 bases between them. This CDR3 is 14 amino acids long. The CDR3 coding sequence is TGTGCCAGTAGTAAAACAGGGACGAGCACTGAAGCTTTCTTT. As protein: CASSKTGTSTEAFF.

The chain combines TRBV21-1 with TRBJ2-7; TRBD1 is the table's D call and was not checked against the DNA. TRBV21-1 is a recognized pseudogene. The CDR3 spans 15 residues. The CDR3 protein is CASSKARDSSYEQYF. The DNA of the CDR3 is TGTGCCAGCAGCAAAGCGAGGGACAGTTCCTACGAGCAGTACTTC.

V usage is TRBV4-1 and J usage is TRBJ2-5; D not resolved. CDR3 size: 15 residues. Germline CDR1 MGHRA, CDR2 YSYEKL. V was pared by 3 bases and J by 4 bases, with 15 bases between. The CDR3: CASSQAPIATETQYF. CDR3 nucleotide sequence: TGCGCCAGCAGCCAGGCGCCCATAGCCACAGAGACCCAGTACTTC.

V and J are TRBV7-8 and TRBJ2-5; no clear D gene. The end of the DNA is better explained by TRBJ2-7, so the J call may be wrong. The germline gives CDR1 SGHVS, CDR2 FQNEAQ. This CDR3 region has 14 residues. CDR3 amino acids: CASSSRRFAYEQYF. The CDR3, as DNA: TGTGCCAGCAGCTCCCGCAGGTTCGCCTACGAGCAGTACTTC.

This sequence joins TRBV6-5 and TRBJ2-5, with TRBD1 identical over 7 bases. CDR1 and CDR2 from the germline V gene are MNHEY and SVGAGI. V was clipped by 8 bases and J by 2 bases; unmatched bases: 5. The CDR3 sequence is 13 residues long. This CDR3 is CASRRTGQETQYF. CDR3 sequence (DNA): TGTGCCAGCCGGAGGACAGGTCAAGAGACCCAGTACTTC.

The chain is built from TRBV19 and TRBJ2-7, with TRBD1 identical over 8 bases. J was trimmed by 1 base and V by 4 bases; bases with no gene match: 9. Germline V gives CDR1 LNHDA, CDR2 SQIVND (reference sequence). This CDR3 spans 16 amino acids. The CDR3 reads CASSTLDRGKSYEQYF. The CDR3 DNA is TGTGCCAGTAGTACGCTCGACAGGGGCAAGTCCTACGAGCAGTACTTC.

CDR3 region: CASSESLGRGSPGELFF. The DNA for the CDR3 is TGTGCCAGCAGTGAATCTTTAGGTAGAGGGTCCCCCGGGGAGCTGTTTTTT. This chain uses TRBV6-1 with TRBJ2-2; D possibly corresponds to TRBD2 (5 bases). V shed 2 bases and J shed 6 bases, with 19 bases lying between them. CDR3 size: 17 residues. The V gene's germline CDR1 is MNHNS and CDR2 SASEGT.

The CDR3 spells CASSPNRDGQYF. CDR3 in DNA: TGTGCCAGCTCACCAAACAGGGACGGGCAGTACTTC. The V gene is TRBV18, the J gene TRBJ2-7; perhaps TRBD1 as D (6 bases). The germline gives CDR1 KGHSH, CDR2 LQKENI. The CDR3 has 12 residues. V was shortened by 2 bases and J by 9 bases, with 11 bases between the two germline ends.

This clone occurred a few times. The chain joins TRBV6-1 to TRBJ1-5; maybe TRBD1 (6 bases). The CDR3 has 15 amino acids. Germline CDR1 reads MNHNS; CDR2 reads SASEGT. Between the trimmed V and J ends, which lost 5 bases and 1 base, there was a span of 12 bases. The CDR3 protein is CASSTSGTSNQPQHF. The CDR3 DNA sequence: TGTGCCAGCAGTACCTCAGGGACAAGCAATCAGCCCCAGCATTTT.

The chain uses TRBV18 and TRBJ2-7, with 10 nucleotides matching TRBD1. From germline, CDR1 is KGHSH and CDR2 LQKENI. The junction had 11 bases not matched to a gene; V was cut back by 5 bases and J by 7 bases. CDR3 length: 15 amino acids. CDR3 loop: CASSSGTGDVGEQYF. The CDR3 DNA reads as TGTGCCAGCTCATCAGGGACAGGGGATGTAGGAGAGCAGTACTTC.

The chain is built from TRBV6-1 and TRBJ1-5; D uncertain. Trimming removed 1 base at V and 11 bases at J, with 12 bases between. In germline, CDR1 is MNHNS, CDR2 SASEGT. The CDR3 loop spans 13 amino acids. The CDR3: CASSEVWELAQHF. For the CDR3, the DNA is TGTGCCAGCAGTGAAGTTTGGGAGTTGGCCCAGCATTTT.

This rearrangement joins TRBV5-4 to TRBJ2-7, with D possibly matching TRBD1 (6 bases). The V and J ends lost 5 bases and 1 base respectively, with 22 bases between them. This CDR3 is 17 amino acids long. Germline V gives CDR1 SGHNT, CDR2 YYREEE (reference sequence). The CDR3: CASSSLDLTGPSYEQYF. In DNA, the CDR3 is TGTGCCAGCAGTTCCCTAGACCTTACAGGGCCTTCCTACGAGCAGTACTTC.

This rearrangement joins TRBV10-3 to TRBJ1-2; D uncertain. Trimming left V 5 bases short and J 2 bases short, with 9 bases between. The germline gives CDR1 ENHRY, CDR2 SYGVKD. There are 13 residues in the CDR3. The CDR3 sequence: CAISRRENYGYTF. In DNA, the CDR3 is TGTGCCATCAGTAGAAGAGAAAACTATGGCTACACCTTC.